This TCR beta chain was obtained from a study of beta chain features in type 1 diabetes. Findings and caveats of the study: The study found moderately but significantly shorter TCRB CDR3s in all four CD4+ subsets of Type 1 diabetes patients.

Expressed TCRB transcripts were sequenced because the isolated RNA had all been reverse transcribed beforehand. This table comes from immunoSEQ multiplex PCR, and its TCRdb copy is limited to in-frame clones, with some not included. The sample has 150,000 to 200,000 clones; about 10% are singletons. As to this clone: Its antigen remains unknown.

Trimming cost V 3 bases and J 5 bases; bases outside gene matches: 11. This CDR3 region has 16 residues. Germline V CDR1 and CDR2: LGHNA, YNFKEQ. This receptor was obtained from a woman in her twenties or thirties with type 1 diabetes. Sequenced sample: central memory CD4+ T cells from blood. The rearrangement uses TRBV4-2 and TRBJ2-7, with 9 bases that match TRBD2. The CDR3 DNA reads TGTGCCAGCAGCCATCGTTTTACTAGCGGGTTGGACGAGCAGTACTTC. Its translation: CASSHRFTSGLDEQYF.